This TCR beta chain was sequenced in a study of blood T cell repertoires in COVID-19. As for the study in general: The origin of the acute and convalescent COVID-19 samples was the United States, Italy and Spain. PBMCs, B-cell-depleted T cells, or T cells were the source of the cDNA or gDNA that made up the material.

V was clipped by 3 bases and J by 6 bases; unmatched bases: 6. This CDR3 spans 15 amino acids. Germline values: CDR1 LGHDT, CDR2 YNNKEL (reference sequence). Profiled with immunoSEQ multiplex PCR; TCRdb holds only in-frame clones, not every one. The repertoire holds about 360,000 clones, with roughly 86% as singletons. Adults between about 18 and 95 years of age took part from 24 US areas. Two negative PCRs, clearance, or symptom resolution were required of recovered Cohort 3 donors. The sequenced material came from PBMCs or T cells enriched from blood (not recorded which). The chain combines TRBV3-1 (or the pseudogene TRBV3-2) with TRBJ1-4; 8 bases line up with TRBD1. This TCR came from a man aged 30-40 years who had recovered from COVID-19. CDR3 bases: TGTGCCAGCAGCCACGTAGGACAGGGCTATGAAAAACTGTTTTTT. Amino acid sequence: CASSHVGQGYEKLFF.